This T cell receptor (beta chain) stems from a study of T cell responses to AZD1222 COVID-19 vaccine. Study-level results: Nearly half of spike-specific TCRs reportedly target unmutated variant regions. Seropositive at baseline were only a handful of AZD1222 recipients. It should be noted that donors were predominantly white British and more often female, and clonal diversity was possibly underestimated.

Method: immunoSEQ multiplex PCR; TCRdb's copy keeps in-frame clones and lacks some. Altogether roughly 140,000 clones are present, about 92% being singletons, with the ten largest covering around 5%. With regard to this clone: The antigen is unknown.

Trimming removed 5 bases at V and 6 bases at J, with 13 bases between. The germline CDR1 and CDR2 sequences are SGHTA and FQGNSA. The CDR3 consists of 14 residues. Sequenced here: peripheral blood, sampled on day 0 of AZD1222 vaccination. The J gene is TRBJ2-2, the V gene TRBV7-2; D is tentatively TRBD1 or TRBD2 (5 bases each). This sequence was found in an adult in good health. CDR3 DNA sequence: TGTGCCAGCAGCCAAGATGGGGGTTCCGGGGAGCTGTTTTTT. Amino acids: CASSQDGGSGELFF. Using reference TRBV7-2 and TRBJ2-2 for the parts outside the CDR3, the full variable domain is GAGVSQSPSNKVTEKGKDVELRCDPISGHTALYWYRQSLGQGLEFLIYFQGNSAPDKSGLPSDRFSAERTGGSVSTLTIQRTQQEDSAVYLCASSQDGGSGELFFGEGSRLTVL.